This T cell receptor beta chain was sequenced in a study of blood T cell repertoires in COVID-19. Study background: The United States, Italy and Spain supplied acute and convalescent COVID-19 samples. Nucleic acid was either cDNA or gDNA, and it came from T cells, B-cell-depleted T cells, or PBMCs.

This clone has just one count. Trimming removed 8 bases at V and 0 bases at J, with 10 bases between. Germline loops: CDR1 LNHDA, CDR2 SQIVND (reference sequence). The CDR3 contains 14 residues. As handled by the study authors: Amplified reference gene primers provided the basis for estimating nucleated cell counts. This table comes from immunoSEQ multiplex PCR, and its TCRdb copy is limited to in-frame clones, with some not included. The DNA was the basis for D and trimming; V, J and clone size are from that table. The table has fewer than 250,000 clones, about nine tenths seen once. The rearrangement uses TRBV19 and TRBJ1-4; D is uncertain. Source material: peripheral blood. This TCR was recovered from a man aged 35-49 years with acute or convalescent COVID-19. This CDR3 is CASQIQTTNEKLFF. The CDR3 DNA reads as TGTGCCAGTCAGATACAGACAACTAATGAAAAACTGTTTTTT.